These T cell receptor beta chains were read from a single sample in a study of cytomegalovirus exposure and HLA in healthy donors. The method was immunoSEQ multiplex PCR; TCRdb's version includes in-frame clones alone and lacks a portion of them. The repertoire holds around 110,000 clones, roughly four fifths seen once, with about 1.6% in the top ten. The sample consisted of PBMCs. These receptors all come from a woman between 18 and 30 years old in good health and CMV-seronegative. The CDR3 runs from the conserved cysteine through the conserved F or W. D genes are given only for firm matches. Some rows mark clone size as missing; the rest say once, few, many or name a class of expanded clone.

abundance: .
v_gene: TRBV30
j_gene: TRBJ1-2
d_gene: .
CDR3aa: CAWVGGNVANYGYTF
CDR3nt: TGTGCCTGGGTCGGGGGGAATGTCGCTAACTATGGCTACACCTTC

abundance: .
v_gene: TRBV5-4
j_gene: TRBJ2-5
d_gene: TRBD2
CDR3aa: CASSLAGTSGETQYF
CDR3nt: TGTGCCAGCAGCTTGGCCGGGACTAGCGGGGAGACCCAGTACTTC

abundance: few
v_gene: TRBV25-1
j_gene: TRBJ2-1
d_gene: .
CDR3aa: CASSDSRAPRSNEQFF
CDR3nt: TGTGCCAGCAGTGATTCCAGGGCCCCGCGGAGCAATGAGCAGTTCTTC

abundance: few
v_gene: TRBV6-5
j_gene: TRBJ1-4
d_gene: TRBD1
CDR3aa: CASSSAGQGGEKLFF
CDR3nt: TGTGCCAGCAGTTCCGCCGGACAGGGTGGGGAAAAACTGTTTTTT

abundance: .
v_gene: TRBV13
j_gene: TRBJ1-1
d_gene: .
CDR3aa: CASSFLQSEAFF
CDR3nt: TGTGCCAGCAGCTTTTTACAGAGTGAAGCTTTCTTT

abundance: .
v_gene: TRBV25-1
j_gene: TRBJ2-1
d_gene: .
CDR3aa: CASSEFNRARRTPWQFF
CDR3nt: TGTGCCAGCAGTGAATTTAACAGGGCACGACGTACTCCGTGGCAGTTCTTC

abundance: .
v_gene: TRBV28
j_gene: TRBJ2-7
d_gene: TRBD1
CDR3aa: CASTLGTVGYEQYF
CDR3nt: TGTGCCAGCACATTAGGGACAGTAGGTTACGAGCAGTACTTC

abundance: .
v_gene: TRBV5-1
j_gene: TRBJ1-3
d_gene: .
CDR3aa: CASSLGSSSGNTIYF
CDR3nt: TGCGCCAGCAGCTTGGGTTCCTCCTCTGGAAACACCATATATTTT

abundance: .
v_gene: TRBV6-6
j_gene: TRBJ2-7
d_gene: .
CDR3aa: CASSYGENYEQYF
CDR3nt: TGTGCCAGCAGTTACGGTGAGAACTACGAGCAGTACTTC

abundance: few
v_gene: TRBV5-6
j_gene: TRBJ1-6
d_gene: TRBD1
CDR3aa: CASSQDRGNSPLHF
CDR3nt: TGTGCCAGCAGCCAGGACAGGGGAAATTCACCCCTCCACTTT

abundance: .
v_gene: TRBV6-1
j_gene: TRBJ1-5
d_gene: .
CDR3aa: CASRDFTEDGQPQHF
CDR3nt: TGTGCCAGCAGAGATTTCACAGAAGATGGTCAGCCCCAGCATTTT

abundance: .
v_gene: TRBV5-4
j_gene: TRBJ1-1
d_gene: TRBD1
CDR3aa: CASSSQSGGSREAFF
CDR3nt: TGTGCCAGCAGCTCTCAATCAGGGGGGAGTAGAGAAGCTTTCTTT

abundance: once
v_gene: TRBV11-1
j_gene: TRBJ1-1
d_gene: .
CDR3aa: CASSFAGPQNTEAFF
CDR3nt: TGTGCCAGCAGCTTCGCGGGACCCCAGAACACTGAAGCTTTCTTT

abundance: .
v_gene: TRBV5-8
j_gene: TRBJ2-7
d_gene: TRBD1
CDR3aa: CASSNRDRSYEQYF
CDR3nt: TGTGCCAGCAGCAACCGGGACAGGTCCTACGAGCAGTACTTC

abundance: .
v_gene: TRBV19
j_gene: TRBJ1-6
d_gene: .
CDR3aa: CASSIGGKADSPLHF
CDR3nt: TGTGCCAGTAGTATAGGCGGCAAAGCCGACTCACCCCTCCACTTT

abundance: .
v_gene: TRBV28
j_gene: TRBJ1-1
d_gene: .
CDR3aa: CASNLGATEAFF
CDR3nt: TGTGCCAGCAACCTAGGTGCAACTGAAGCTTTCTTT

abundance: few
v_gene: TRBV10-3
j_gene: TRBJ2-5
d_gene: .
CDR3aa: CAISKKGGALKETQYF
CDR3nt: TGTGCCATCAGCAAGAAGGGGGGGGCCCTCAAAGAGACCCAGTACTTC

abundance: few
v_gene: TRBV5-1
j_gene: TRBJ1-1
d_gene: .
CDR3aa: CASSLIQGSTEAFF
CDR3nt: TGCGCCAGCAGCCTGATTCAGGGTAGCACTGAAGCTTTCTTT

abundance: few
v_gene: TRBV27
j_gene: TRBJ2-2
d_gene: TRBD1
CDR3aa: CASSEGTGYAGELFF
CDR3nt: TGTGCCAGCAGTGAAGGGACAGGGTATGCCGGGGAGCTGTTTTTT

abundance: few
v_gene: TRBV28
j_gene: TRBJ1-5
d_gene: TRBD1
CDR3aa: CASGSGTGIKPQHF
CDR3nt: TGTGCCAGCGGCTCCGGGACAGGGATTAAGCCCCAGCATTTT

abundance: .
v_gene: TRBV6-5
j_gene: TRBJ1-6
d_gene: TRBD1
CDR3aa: CASSQPQGTYSPLHF
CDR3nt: TGTGCCAGCAGCCAACCACAGGGGACTTATTCACCCCTCCACTTT

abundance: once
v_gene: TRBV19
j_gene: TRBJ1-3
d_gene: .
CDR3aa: CASRQAGDGNTIYF
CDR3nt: TGTGCCAGTCGACAGGCGGGGGATGGAAACACCATATATTTT

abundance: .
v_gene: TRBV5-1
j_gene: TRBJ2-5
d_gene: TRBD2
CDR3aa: CASRPGLAFSAETQYF
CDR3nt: TGCGCCAGCAGACCCGGACTAGCATTTTCGGCGGAGACCCAGTACTTC

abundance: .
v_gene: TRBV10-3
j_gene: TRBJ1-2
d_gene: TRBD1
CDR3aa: CASRTGNYGYTF
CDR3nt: TGTGCCAGCCGGACAGGCAACTATGGCTACACCTTC

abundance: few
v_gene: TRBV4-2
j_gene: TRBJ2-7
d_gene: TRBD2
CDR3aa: CASSQTTGGSYEQYF
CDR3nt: TGTGCCAGCAGCCAGACAACGGGGGGCTCCTACGAGCAGTACTTC

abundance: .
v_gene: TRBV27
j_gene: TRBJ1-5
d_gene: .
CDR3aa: CASSFSRETPNQPQHF
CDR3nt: TGTGCCAGCAGTTTTAGCAGGGAAACCCCCAATCAGCCCCAGCATTTT

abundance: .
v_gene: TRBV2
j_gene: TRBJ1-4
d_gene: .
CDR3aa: CASSEGASRTTNEKLFF
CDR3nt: TGTGCCAGCAGTGAGGGCGCTTCCAGGACAACTAATGAAAAACTGTTTTTT

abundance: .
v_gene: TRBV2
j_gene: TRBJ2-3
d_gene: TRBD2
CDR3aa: CASSEREGTQYF
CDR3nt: TGTGCCAGCAGTGAACGGGAGGGTACGCAGTATTTT

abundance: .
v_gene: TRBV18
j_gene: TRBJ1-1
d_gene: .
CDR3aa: CASSLELAGITFEAFF
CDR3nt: TGTGCCAGCTCACTAGAATTGGCAGGAATAACCTTTGAAGCTTTCTTT